The rows below give T cell receptor beta chains drawn from one sample of a study of T cell responses to AZD1222 COVID-19 vaccine. Clones were read by immunoSEQ multiplex PCR, and TCRdb kept only the in-frame ones, dropping some. This sample has more than 60,000 clones, with about four fifths found just once. Sequences were derived from peripheral blood, sampled 28 days after the second AZD1222 dose. Source of these receptors: an adult who received the AZD1222 COVID-19 vaccine. Both conserved end residues are part of each CDR3. A D gene is named only where the DNA matches it firmly. Clone size appears in some rows only: once, few, many, or a class for an expanded clone.

D gene	CDR3 length	clone size	V gene	J gene	CDR3 protein
NA	12	NA	TRBV9	TRBJ1-4	CASSSPNEKLFF
NA	15	NA	TRBV5-1	TRBJ2-2	CASSLLRANTGELFF
NA	16	NA	TRBV5-4	TRBJ2-5	CASSPRQRGGRETQYF
NA	17	few	TRBV3-1/TRBV3-2	TRBJ2-2	CASSHGLGVGNTGELFF
NA	14	NA	TRBV28	TRBJ1-1	CASSLGSMNTEAFF
NA	13	NA	TRBV12-3/TRBV12-4	TRBJ2-7	CASSLGELREQYF
TRBD1	14	once	TRBV5-1	TRBJ1-2	CASRRTGGDYGYTF
TRBD1	17	NA	TRBV24-1	TRBJ1-5	CATSDPRTGVGNQPQHF
TRBD1	14	NA	TRBV5-8	TRBJ1-2	CASSLDRGLYGYTF
TRBD1	16	NA	TRBV9	TRBJ2-3	CASSLDPGQSTDTQYF
TRBD2	13	NA	TRBV20-1	TRBJ2-7	CSASLRGFYEQYF
NA	15	few	TRBV7-2	TRBJ1-5	CASSLTAGANQPQHF
NA	13	NA	TRBV7-3	TRBJ1-1	CASSLGDVGEAFF
NA	15	once	TRBV28	TRBJ2-7	CASYHSPGLANEQYF
TRBD1	14	NA	TRBV6-5	TRBJ1-5	CASSTSGGGQPQHF
NA	11	NA	TRBV29-1	TRBJ1-2	CSVKLGDGYTF
TRBD1	15	NA	TRBV28	TRBJ1-2	CAINTQGGLNYGYTF
TRBD2	13	NA	TRBV29-1	TRBJ2-1	CSARELAGVTQFF
NA	14	NA	TRBV6-5	TRBJ1-1	CASSMDTPNTEAFF
TRBD2	16	NA	TRBV7-9	TRBJ2-1	CASTLRAGEGSGEQFF
TRBD1	13	few	TRBV9	TRBJ2-7	CASSSGQGGEQYF
NA	11	NA	TRBV20-1	TRBJ1-1	CSARAVTEAFF
NA	17	NA	TRBV5-1	TRBJ1-5	CASSQGPGDPSNQPQHF
NA	13	NA	TRBV27	TRBJ2-7	CASSYASSYEQYF
TRBD2	16	NA	TRBV7-3	TRBJ2-7	CASSLVRSSGRSEQYF
NA	14	NA	TRBV5-1	TRBJ1-1	CASSSPDRNTEAFF
NA	16	once	TRBV9	TRBJ2-1	CASSPWGRVGDNEQFF
NA	18	once	TRBV27	TRBJ1-5	CASSSQTPQAYSNQPQHF
NA	14	NA	TRBV27	TRBJ2-7	CASIPTWSSYEQYF
TRBD2	13	NA	TRBV28	TRBJ2-7	CASTTSGRGEQYF
TRBD2	16	NA	TRBV24-1	TRBJ2-2	CATSESRTSKAGELFF
NA	14	NA	TRBV5-1	TRBJ2-5	CASGPGSVQETQYF
TRBD1	14	NA	TRBV6-5	TRBJ2-5	CASRGLGQVETQYF
NA	15	NA	TRBV27	TRBJ1-6	CASSSRSANNSPLHF
NA	14	NA	TRBV24-1	TRBJ1-2	CATSVRRGDDGYTF
NA	16	NA	TRBV28	TRBJ2-3	CASSLFKLSYVVTQYF
TRBD1	15	NA	TRBV20-1	TRBJ1-2	CSASSTLQGIGGYTF
NA	14	NA	TRBV29-1	TRBJ2-1	CSANRLLAYNEQFF
NA	16	NA	TRBV10-3	TRBJ1-3	CAISEAGARSGNTIYF
NA	16	NA	TRBV28	TRBJ1-5	CASSLVGGLGDQPQHF
TRBD1	15	NA	TRBV5-1	TRBJ1-1	CASSSWTGVGTEAFF
NA	15	NA	TRBV3-1/TRBV3-2	TRBJ1-4	CASSHAGQGNEKLFF
NA	13	NA	TRBV18	TRBJ1-1	CASSPSGGTEAFF
TRBD2	14	NA	TRBV11-2	TRBJ2-1	CASGKSGSLNEQFF
NA	17	NA	TRBV19	TRBJ1-5	CASSMPTGGEPDQPQHF
TRBD1	16	NA	TRBV28	TRBJ2-1	CASRSWDRDSYNEQFF
NA	15	NA	TRBV28	TRBJ2-1	CASSLWTGSRDEQFF
NA	13	NA	TRBV30	TRBJ2-7	CAWSTGPSYEQYF
TRBD2	16	NA	TRBV7-2	TRBJ2-7	CASSPGGGGVRYEQYF
NA	14	NA	TRBV6-2/TRBV6-3	TRBJ1-1	CASSYSIRGTEAFF
NA	15	NA	TRBV30	TRBJ2-7	CAISNAGTSSYEQYF